This T cell receptor beta chain originates from a study of T-cell memory formation after mild COVID-19 (dated by TCRdb to 2020 to 2022). Regarding the research as a whole: TCR sequence clusters from the two donors were largely donor specific. In a couple of donors, T-cell clones that expanded and contracted after mild COVID-19 were followed by sequencing TCRalpha and TCRbeta repertoires longitudinally. Two young, previously healthy adult volunteers, one female and one male, were included in the cohort. General findings and caveats noted by the study authors: Contracting CD4+ clones were located mainly in the CM and EM memory subsets, whereas CD8+ clones were found to be enriched in EMRA. Balanced CD4/CD8 phenotypes were observed for clones contracting from day 15 to 85, whereas a bias towards CD4+ was observed for a second wave of clones expanding from day 15 to 37. Only a couple of mild cases were covered in the study, and larger cohorts including severe cases with pre-infection samples were considered necessary. Some responding clones were detected in pre-infection memory, which suggested that pre-existing cross-reactive memory T cells had joined the SARS-CoV-2 response. Whether the second-wave clones peaking on day 37 were SARS-CoV-2 specific was not confirmed.

Taken from cysteine to phenylalanine, the CDR3 has 12 residues. Only the CDR3 DNA is retained, 36 bases long and in frame from the first base. Compared with germline, V lacks 11 bases and J lacks 3 bases; bases without a gene match: 6. Reading the germline V gene gives CDR1 MNHEY and CDR2 SVGEGT. Data came from an Illumina NovaSeq 6000. Using 5'RACE with constant-segment primers, TCRalpha and TCRbeta cDNA libraries were constructed, with sample barcodes and unique molecular identifiers added in the process. Trizol reagent was used to extract RNA from every sample. Libraries were amplified in two PCR steps, with a second sample barcode and Illumina TruSeq adapters added in the second step. Sequencing of libraries was performed on an Illumina NovaSeq with 2 x 150 bp paired-end reads. Per the original workflow: Demultiplexing of reads and collapsing into UMI-guided consensus sequences were performed with migec v1.2.7. Using mixcr v2.1.11, the UMI consensuses were aligned to TRA and TRB V and J templates and assembled into clonotypes. Expanded or contracted clonotypes were those called significant by both edgeR and NoisET, with noise models trained on biological replicates. For edgeR calls, a false discovery rate-adjusted p below 0.01 and a log2 fold-change threshold of 1 were applied. As an exploratory analysis of dynamics, max-normalized trajectories of the 1000 most abundant clonotypes were examined by PCA with hierarchical clustering. Each responding clone was given a CD4 or CD8 phenotype based on the CD4+ and CD8+ repertoires, which had been sequenced separately. The raw public data were reprocessed by TCRdb itself: fastp quality trimming at Q25, MiXCR clonotype calling, in-frame beta chains only. CDR3 protein duplicates are merged, each entry listing the most common genes and DNA. For this entry, the V and J calls and clone size follow TCRdb and not the study's own pipeline. This sample holds fewer than 350,000 distinct CDR3 sequences; more than 13% were observed only once. The ten largest clones capture 21% of the sample.

This clonotype was recorded a few times. This clone's antigen is unknown. Base qualities are not recorded, but no much larger clone differs from it by a single base. Ficoll-Paque density gradient centrifugation was used to isolate PBMCs. The chain employs TRBV6-2 or TRBV6-3 and TRBJ2-7; TRBD1 matches 8 bases in the middle. This sequence originates from a man in his late teens or twenties who had mild COVID-19 (a few samples of this study predate the infection). The sample titles of this study are shuffled in the database, so cell type and time point are left out; the donor was told from shared clones. Source material: PBMCs or a T cell subset sorted from them (not recorded which). For the CDR3, the sequence is CACHGQGYEQYF. At the DNA level, the sequence is TGTGCCTGCCACGGACAGGGCTACGAGCAGTACTTC.